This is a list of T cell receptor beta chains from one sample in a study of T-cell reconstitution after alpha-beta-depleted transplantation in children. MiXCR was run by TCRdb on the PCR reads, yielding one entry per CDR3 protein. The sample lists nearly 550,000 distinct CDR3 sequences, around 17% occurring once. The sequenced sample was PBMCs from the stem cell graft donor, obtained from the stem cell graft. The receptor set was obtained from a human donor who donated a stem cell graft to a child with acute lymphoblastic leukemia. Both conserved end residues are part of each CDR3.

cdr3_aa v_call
CAAGANYGYTF TRBV4-1
CASSQGVARQNYGYTF TRBV4-1
CASSEKRERGGYTF TRBV7-9
CSARDSWEAYNSPLHF TRBV20-1
CASSSRGPQGEQYF TRBV5-1
CASSQESGRANEQFF TRBV4-2
CASSLAPLMAYEQYF TRBV7-8
CASSLQEIDTEAFF TRBV5-1
CASSDQSGRVPSYEQYF TRBV6-1
CASRRPGLAGANTGELFF TRBV5-1
CASSQAGGPGEQYF TRBV5-1
CASSNGTSDGHEQFF TRBV12-3/TRBV12-4
CASSLSGGWNYGYTF TRBV27
CASSLRGFLNYEQYF TRBV12-3/TRBV12-4